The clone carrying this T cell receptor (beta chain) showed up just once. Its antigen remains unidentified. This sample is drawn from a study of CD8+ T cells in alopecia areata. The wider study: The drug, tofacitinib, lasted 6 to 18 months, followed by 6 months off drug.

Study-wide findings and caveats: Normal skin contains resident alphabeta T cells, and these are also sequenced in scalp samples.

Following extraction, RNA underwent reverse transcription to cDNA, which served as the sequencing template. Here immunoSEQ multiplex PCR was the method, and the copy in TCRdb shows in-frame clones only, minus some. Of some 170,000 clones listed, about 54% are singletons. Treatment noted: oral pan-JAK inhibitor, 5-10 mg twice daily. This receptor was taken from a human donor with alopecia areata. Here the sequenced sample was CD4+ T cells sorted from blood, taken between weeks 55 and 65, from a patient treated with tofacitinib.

CDR3 nucleotides: TGTGCCAGCAGCCCCGGACACCCAAGGCCCTTCTATGGCTACACCTTC. It yields the protein CASSPGHPRPFYGYTF. The chain uses TRBV14 and TRBJ1-2; D is perhaps TRBD1 (5 bases). Looked up from germline, CDR1 is SGHDN and CDR2 is FVKESK. The CDR3 is 16 residues long. The V end lost 4 bases, the J end lost 4 bases, and 19 bases lay between the germline ends. The full variable domain, completed using reference TRBV14 and TRBJ1-2, is EAGVTQFPSHSVIEKGQTVTLRCDPISGHDNLYWYRRVMGKEIKFLLHFVKESKQDESGMPNNRFLAERTGGTYSTLKVQPAELEDSGVYFCASSPGHPRPFYGYTFGSGTRLTVV.